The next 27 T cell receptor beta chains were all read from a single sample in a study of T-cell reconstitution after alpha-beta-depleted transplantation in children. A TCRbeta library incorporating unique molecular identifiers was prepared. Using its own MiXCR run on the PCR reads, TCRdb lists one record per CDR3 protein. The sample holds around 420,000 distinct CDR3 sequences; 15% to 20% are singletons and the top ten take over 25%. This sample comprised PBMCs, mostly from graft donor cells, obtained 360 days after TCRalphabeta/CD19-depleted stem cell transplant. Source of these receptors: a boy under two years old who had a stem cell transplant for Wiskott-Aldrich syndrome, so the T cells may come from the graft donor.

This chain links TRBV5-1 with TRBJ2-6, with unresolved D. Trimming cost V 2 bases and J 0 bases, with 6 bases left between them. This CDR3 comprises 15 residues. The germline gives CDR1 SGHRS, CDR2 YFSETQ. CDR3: CASSLEGSGANVLTF. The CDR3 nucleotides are TGCGCCAGCAGCTTAGAAGGCTCTGGGGCCAACGTCCTGACTTTC. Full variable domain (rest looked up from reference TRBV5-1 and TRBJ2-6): KAGVTQTPRYLIKTRGQQVTLSCSPISGHRSVSWYQQTPGQGLQFLFEYFSETQRNKGNFPGRFSGRQFSNSRSEMNVSTLELGDSALYLCASSLEGSGANVLTFGAGSRLTVL.

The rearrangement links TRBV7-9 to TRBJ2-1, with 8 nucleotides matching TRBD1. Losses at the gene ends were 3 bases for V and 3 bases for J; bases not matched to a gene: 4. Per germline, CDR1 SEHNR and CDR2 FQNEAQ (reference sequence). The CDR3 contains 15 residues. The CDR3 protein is CASSFGTGLYNEQFF. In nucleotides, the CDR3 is TGTGCCAGCAGCTTTGGGACAGGCCTCTACAATGAGCAGTTCTTC.

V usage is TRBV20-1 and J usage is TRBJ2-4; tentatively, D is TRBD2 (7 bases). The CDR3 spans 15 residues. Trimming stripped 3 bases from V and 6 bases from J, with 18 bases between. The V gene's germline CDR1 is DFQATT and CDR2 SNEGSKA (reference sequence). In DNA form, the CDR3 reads TGCAGTGCTAGGGCGAGGGGGGGCCTGAGAAACATTCAGTACTTC. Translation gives CSARARGGLRNIQYF.

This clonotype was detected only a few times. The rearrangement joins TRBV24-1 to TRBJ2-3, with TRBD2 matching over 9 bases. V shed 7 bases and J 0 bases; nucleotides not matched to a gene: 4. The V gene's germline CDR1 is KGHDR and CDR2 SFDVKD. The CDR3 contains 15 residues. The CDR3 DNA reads TGTGCCACCAGGGGTAGCGGGAGAAGCACAGATACGCAGTATTTT. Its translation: CATRGSGRSTDTQYF.

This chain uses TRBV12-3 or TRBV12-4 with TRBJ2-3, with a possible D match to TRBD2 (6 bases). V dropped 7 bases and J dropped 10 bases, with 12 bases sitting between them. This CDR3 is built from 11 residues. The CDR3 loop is CASKLGGAQYF. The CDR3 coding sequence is TGTGCCAGCAAGCTGGGGGGAGCGCAGTATTTT.

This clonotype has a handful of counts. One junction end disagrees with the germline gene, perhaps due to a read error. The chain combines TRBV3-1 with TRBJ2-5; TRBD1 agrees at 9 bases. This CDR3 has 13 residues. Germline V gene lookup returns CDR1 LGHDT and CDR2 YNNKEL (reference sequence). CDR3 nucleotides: TGTGCCAGCAGCCGCCTTTCCGGGACAGGGTTTAACTTC. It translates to CASSRLSGTGFNF.

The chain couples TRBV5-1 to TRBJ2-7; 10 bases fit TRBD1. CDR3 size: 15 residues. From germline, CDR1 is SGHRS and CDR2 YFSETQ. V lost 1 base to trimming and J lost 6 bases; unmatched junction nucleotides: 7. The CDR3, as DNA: TGCGCCAGCAGCTTGTCTCGACAGGGGGCGGGCGAGCAGTACTTC. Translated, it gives CASSLSRQGAGEQYF.

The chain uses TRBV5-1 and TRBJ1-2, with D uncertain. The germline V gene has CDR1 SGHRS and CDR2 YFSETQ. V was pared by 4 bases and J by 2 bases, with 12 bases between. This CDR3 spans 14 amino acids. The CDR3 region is CASSGMDGNYGYTF. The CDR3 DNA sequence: TGCGCCAGCAGCGGAATGGACGGGAACTATGGCTACACCTTC.

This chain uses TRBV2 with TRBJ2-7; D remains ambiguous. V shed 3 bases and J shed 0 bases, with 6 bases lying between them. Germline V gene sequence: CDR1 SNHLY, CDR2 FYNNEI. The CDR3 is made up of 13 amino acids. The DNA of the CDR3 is TGTGCCAGCAGTGACGGGCGCTCCTACGAGCAGTACTTC. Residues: CASSDGRSYEQYF.

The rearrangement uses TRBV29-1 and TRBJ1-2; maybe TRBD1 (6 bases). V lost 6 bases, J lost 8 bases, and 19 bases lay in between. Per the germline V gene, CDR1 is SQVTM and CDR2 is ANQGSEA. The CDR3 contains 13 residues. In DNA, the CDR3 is TGCAGCGTGTCAGACAGGTCTTGGGAGGGCTACACCTTC. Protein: CSVSDRSWEGYTF. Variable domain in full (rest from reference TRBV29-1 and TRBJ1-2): SAVISQKPSRDICQRGTSLTIQCQVDSQVTMMFWYRQQPGQSLTLIATANQGSEATYESGFVIDKFPISRPNLTFSTLTVSNMSPEDSSIYLCSVSDRSWEGYTFGSGTRLTVV.

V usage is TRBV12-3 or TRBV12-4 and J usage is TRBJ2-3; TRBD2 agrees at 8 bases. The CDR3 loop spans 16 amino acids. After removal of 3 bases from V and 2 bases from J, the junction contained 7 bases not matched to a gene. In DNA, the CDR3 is TGTGCCAGCAGTTTGGTACTAGCGGAGCTCACAGATACGCAGTATTTT. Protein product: CASSLVLAELTDTQYF.

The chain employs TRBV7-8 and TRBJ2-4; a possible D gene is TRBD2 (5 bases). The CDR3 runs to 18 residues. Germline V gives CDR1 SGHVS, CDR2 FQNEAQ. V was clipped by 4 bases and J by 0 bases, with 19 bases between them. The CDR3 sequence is CASSSSEEEGLAKNIQYF. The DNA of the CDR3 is TGTGCCAGCAGCTCTTCTGAGGAGGAAGGGCTAGCCAAAAACATTCAGTACTTC.

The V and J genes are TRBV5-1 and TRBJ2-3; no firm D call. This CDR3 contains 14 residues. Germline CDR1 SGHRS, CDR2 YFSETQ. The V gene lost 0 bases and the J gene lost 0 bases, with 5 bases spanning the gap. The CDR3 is CASSLGYSTDTQYF. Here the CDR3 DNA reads TGCGCCAGCAGCTTGGGGTATAGCACAGATACGCAGTATTTT.

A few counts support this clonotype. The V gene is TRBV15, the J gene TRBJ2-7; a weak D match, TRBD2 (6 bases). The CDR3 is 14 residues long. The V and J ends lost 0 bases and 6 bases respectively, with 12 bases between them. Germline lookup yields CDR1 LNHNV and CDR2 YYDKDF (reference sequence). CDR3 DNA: TGTGCCACCAGCAGAGAACTAGCAGGTCTCGAGCAGTACTTC. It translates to CATSRELAGLEQYF.

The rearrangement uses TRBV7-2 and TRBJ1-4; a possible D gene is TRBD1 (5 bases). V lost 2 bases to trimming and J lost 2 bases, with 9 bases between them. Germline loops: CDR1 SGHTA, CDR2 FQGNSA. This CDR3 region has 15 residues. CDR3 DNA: TGTGCCAGCAGCTTAATGGGACGCACTAATGAAAAACTGTTTTTT. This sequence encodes CASSLMGRTNEKLFF. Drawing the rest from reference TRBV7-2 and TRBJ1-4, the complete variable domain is GAGVSQSPSNKVTEKGKDVELRCDPISGHTALYWYRQSLGQGLEFLIYFQGNSAPDKSGLPSDRFSAERTGGSVSTLTIQRTQQEDSAVYLCASSLMGRTNEKLFFGSGTQLSVL.

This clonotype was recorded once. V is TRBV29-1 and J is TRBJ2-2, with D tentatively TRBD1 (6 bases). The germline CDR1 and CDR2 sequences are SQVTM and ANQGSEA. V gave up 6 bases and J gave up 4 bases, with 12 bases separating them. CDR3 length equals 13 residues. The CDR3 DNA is TGCAGCGTCCGGGACACTTTCACCGGGGAGCTGTTTTTT. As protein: CSVRDTFTGELFF.

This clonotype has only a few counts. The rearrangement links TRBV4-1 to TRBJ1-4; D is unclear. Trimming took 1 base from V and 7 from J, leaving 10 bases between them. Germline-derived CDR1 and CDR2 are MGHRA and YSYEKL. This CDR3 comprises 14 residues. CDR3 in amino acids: CASSQGTKGEKLFF. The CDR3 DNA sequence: TGCGCCAGCAGCCAAGGGACTAAAGGTGAAAAACTGTTTTTT.

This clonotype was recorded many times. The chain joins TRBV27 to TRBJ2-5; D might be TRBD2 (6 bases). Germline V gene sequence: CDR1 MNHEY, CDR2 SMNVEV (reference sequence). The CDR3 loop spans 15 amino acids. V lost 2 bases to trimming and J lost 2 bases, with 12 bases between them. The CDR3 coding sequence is TGTGCCAGCAGTTTACGGGTCGGGGGACAAGAGACCCAGTACTTC. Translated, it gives CASSLRVGGQETQYF.

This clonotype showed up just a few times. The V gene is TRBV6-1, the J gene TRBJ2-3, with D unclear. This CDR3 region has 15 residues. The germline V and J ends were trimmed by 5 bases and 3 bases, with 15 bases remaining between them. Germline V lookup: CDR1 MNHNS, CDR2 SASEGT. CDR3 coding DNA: TGTGCCAGCAGTACGGACCCGACGGGTACAGATACGCAGTATTTT. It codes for CASSTDPTGTDTQYF.

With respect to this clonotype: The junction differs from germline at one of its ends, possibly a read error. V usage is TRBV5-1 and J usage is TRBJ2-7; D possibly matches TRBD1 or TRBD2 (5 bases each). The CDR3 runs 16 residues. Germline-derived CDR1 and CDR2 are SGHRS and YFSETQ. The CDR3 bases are TGCGCCAGCAGCTTGGCCCCTTCAGGGAGCTCCTACGAGCAGTGCTTC. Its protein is CASSLAPSGSSYEQCF.

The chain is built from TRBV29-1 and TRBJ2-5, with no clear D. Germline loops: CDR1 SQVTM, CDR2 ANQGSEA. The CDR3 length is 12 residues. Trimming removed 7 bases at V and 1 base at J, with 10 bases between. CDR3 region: CSAALIQETQYF. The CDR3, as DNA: TGCAGCGCTGCCTTAATCCAAGAGACCCAGTACTTC.

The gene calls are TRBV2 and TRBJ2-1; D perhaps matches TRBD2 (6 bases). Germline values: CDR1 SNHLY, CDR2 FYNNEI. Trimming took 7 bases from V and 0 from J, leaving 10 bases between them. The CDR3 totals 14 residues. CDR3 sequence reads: CASKDGSSYNEQFF. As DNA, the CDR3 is TGTGCCAGCAAGGACGGGAGCTCCTACAATGAGCAGTTCTTC.

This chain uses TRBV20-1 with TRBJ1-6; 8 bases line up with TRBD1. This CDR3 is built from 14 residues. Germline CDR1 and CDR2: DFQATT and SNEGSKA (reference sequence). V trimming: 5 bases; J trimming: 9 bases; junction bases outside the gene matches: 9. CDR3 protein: CSAETGALSSPLHF. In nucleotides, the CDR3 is TGCAGTGCTGAGACAGGGGCTCTTTCTTCACCCCTCCACTTT.

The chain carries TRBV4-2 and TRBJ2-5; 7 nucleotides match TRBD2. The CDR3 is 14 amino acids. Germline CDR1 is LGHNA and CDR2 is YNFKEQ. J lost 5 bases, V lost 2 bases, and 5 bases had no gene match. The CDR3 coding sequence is TGTGCCAGCAGCCAAACAGCGGGGAAGGAGACCCAGTACTTC. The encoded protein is CASSQTAGKETQYF.

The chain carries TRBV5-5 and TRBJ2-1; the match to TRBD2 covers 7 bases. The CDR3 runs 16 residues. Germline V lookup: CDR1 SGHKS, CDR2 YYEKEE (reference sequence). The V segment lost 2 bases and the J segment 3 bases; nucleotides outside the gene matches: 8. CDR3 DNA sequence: TGTGCCAGCAGCTTATTCCCGGCGGGGGACTACAATGAGCAGTTCTTC. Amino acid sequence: CASSLFPAGDYNEQFF.

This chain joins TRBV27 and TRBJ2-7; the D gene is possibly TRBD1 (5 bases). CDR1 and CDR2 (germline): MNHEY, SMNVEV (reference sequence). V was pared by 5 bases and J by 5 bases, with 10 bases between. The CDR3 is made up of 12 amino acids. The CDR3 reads CASSPGWNEQYF. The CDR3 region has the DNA TGTGCCAGCAGTCCAGGGTGGAACGAGCAGTACTTC.

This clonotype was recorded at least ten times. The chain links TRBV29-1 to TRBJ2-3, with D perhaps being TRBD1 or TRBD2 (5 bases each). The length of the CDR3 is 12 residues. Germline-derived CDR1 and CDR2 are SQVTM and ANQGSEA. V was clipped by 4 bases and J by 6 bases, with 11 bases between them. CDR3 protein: CSVATGTDTQYF. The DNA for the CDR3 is TGCAGCGTTGCCACCGGGACCGATACGCAGTATTTT.